This TCR beta chain came from a study of graft-versus-host responses after intestinal transplantation. Looking at the study overall: Tacrolimus and steroids were given for around three years to all recipients after anti-thymocyte globulin induction. Study results and limitations: Analysis identified GvH clones in recipient marrow, with some appearing first in ileum or blood. Early post-transplant HvG declines tracked with peak circulating GvH clone levels. When patients had graft-donor T cell macrochimerism, their allografts held high graft-versus-host to host-versus-graft clonal ratios.

After removal of 5 bases from V and 1 base from J, the junction contained 10 bases not matched to a gene. Germline-derived CDR1 and CDR2 are MNHNY and SVGAGI (reference sequence). The CDR3 totals 16 residues. In regard to this clone: The antigen remains unidentified.

Data came from immunoSEQ multiplex PCR; TCRdb stores just in-frame clones and leaves some out. The sample includes around 45,000 clones, roughly 91% of them seen just once. The chain links TRBV6-6 to TRBJ2-5, with 7 bases that match TRBD2. The TCR was taken from a human donor who was the organ donor for an intestinal transplant. This material consisted of unstimulated CD4+ T cells sorted from spleen or lymph node cells, taken before transplant. CDR3 loop: CASSTSLGRGQETQYF. Here the CDR3 DNA reads TGTGCCAGCAGTACCTCCCTGGGGAGGGGCCAAGAGACCCAGTACTTC.